The entry that follows covers one T cell receptor beta chain sequence. Its recognized antigen is unknown. No much larger clone is present one base from it, and per-base qualities are unavailable. The data were taken from a study of CD8 T cells in Susac syndrome (dated by TCRdb to between 2018 and 2021). Study-wide context: The study used repertoire sequencing to test whether antigen drove CD8+ T cell activation and differentiation in Susac syndrome. The paper's findings and limits, for the study overall: The number of individuals in the TCR sequencing and HLA analysis was acknowledged as relatively small.

High-throughput TCR beta sequencing profiled peripheral blood CD8+ and CD4+ T cells from healthy donors, Susac syndrome patients and multiple sclerosis patients. Healthy donors were included as age- and sex-matched controls. Bulk CD8+ and CD4+ T cells were purified magnetically by negative isolation, whereas CD8+ TEMRA cells were enriched by FACS. Blood was drawn into EDTA tubes, processed within 24 hours, and PBMCs were isolated by density gradient centrifugation. PBMCs intended for TCR sequencing were cryopreserved in liquid nitrogen and thawed later in a water bath at 37 degrees C. A purity of at least 90% was achieved for sorted or isolated CD4+, CD8+ and CD8+ TEMRA cells. RNA was extracted using the RNeasy kit, and roughly 0.5 to 1 microgram was reverse transcribed with random hexamers. The immunoSEQ multiplex PCR assay, which covers 54 Vbeta and 13 Jbeta segments, was used to amplify TCR beta CDR3 regions. PCR amplification bias was corrected using a synthetic template baseline for primer optimization and computational correction. As for the authors' bioinformatics: Only productive sequences were kept, with reads annotated to V, D and J genes according to IMGT and analyzed in immunoSEQ Analyzer. Clonality was calculated as one minus the Shannon entropy normalized by log2 of the number of productive unique sequences. Public and private clones were assessed among the 100 most prevalent clones of each patient and control. A clone was defined as Susac-specific if it was absent from the healthy and MS cohorts, from some 1,100 published viral clones and from other ImmuneACCESS disease sequences. TCRdb took the public reads, trimmed them with fastp at Q25, ran MiXCR for clone calling and kept in-frame beta chains. For every CDR3 protein sequence, its rows merge into one entry that carries the most common genes and DNA. These V and J calls rely on TCRdb rather than the paper's analysis. The sample profile shows about 200,000 distinct CDR3 sequences; around 95% of them were found once. Under 0.12% of the sample comes from the top ten.

V trim: 3 bases; J trim: 7 bases; unmatched bases: 6. CDR1 and CDR2, per the germline V gene (reference sequence), are SGHAT and FQDESV. The CDR3, cysteine through phenylalanine, is 15 amino acids long. Only the CDR3 region is kept as DNA, spanning 45 bases read in frame from base 1. The sequenced material came from CD4+ T cells from PBMCs. The origin of this receptor is a human donor in good health. This chain is built from TRBV11-1 and TRBJ2-5; TRBD2 agrees with 12 junctional bases. The CDR3 protein is CASSFGLAGLGTQYF. The nucleotide sequence is given as TGTGCCAGCAGCTTCGGACTAGCGGGATTGGGGACCCAGTACTTC.